The clone carrying this T cell receptor (beta chain) occurred a few times. The authors combined CD45RO+ cells with CCR7-negative CD45RA+ TemRA cells as CD8 memory. This entry belongs to a study of shared clonotypes between healthy human individuals. Study overall: Researchers drew samples from two women and three men aged 18 to 49.

Every subset's genomic DNA went evenly onto several immunoSEQ plates. Libraries were prepared by immunoSEQ multiplex PCR; TCRdb keeps only in-frame clonotypes and omits some of them. Of around 79,000 clones in the sample, about 63% were seen once. Specimen: memory CD8+ T cells sorted from blood. As to subset: CD45RO+ cells pooled with CCR7-negative TemRA cells. The clonotype originates from a man aged 30 to 45 in good health.

The CDR3 loop is CASSPTDGPNYGYTF. DNA of the CDR3: TGTGCCAGCAGTCCCACGGACGGCCCTAACTATGGCTACACCTTC. The V and J genes are TRBV7-9 and TRBJ1-2; D gene ambiguous. V gave up 6 bases and J gave up 0 bases, with 14 bases separating them. The CDR3 extends over 15 amino acids. Germline V gives CDR1 SEHNR, CDR2 FQNEAQ (reference sequence).